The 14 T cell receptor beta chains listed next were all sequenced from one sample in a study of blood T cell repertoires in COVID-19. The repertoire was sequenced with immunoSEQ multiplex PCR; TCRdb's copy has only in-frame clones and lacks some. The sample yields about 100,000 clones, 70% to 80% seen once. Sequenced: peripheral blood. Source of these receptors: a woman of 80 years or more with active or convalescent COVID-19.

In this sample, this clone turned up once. The CDR3 DNA sequence: TGTGCCAGCAGTCGGGCAGGGAACTATGGCTACACCTTC. Its translation: CASSRAGNYGYTF. The chain joins TRBV7-2 to TRBJ1-2; TRBD1 is a possible D gene (5 bases). Trimming left V 6 bases short and J 2 bases short, with 10 bases between. The CDR3 sequence is 13 residues long. The V gene's germline CDR1 is SGHTA and CDR2 FQGNSA.

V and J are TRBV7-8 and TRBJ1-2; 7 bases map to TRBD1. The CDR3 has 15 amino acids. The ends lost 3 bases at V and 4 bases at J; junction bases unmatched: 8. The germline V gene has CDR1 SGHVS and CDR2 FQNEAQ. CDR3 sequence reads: CASSFTRDSFYGYTF. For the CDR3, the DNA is TGTGCCAGCAGCTTTACTCGGGACAGCTTCTATGGCTACACCTTC.

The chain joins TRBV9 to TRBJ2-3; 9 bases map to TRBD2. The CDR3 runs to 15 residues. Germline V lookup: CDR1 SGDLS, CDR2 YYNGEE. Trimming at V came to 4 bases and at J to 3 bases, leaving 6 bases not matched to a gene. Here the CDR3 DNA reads TGTGCCAGCAGCTCCCGACTAGCGGAGACAGATACGCAGTATTTT. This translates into CASSSRLAETDTQYF. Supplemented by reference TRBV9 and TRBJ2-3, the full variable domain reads DSGVTQTPKHLITATGQRVTLRCSPRSGDLSVYWYQQSLDQGLQFLIQYYNGEERAKGNILERFSAQQFPDLHSELNLSSLELGDSALYFCASSSRLAETDTQYFGPGTRLTVL.

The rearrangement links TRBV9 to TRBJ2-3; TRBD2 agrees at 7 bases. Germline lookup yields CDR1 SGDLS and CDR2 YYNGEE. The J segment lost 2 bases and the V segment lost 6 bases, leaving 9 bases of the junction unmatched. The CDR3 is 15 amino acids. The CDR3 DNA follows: TGTGCCAGCACCGGGGGGAGTTGGTCCACAGATACGCAGTATTTT. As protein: CASTGGSWSTDTQYF.

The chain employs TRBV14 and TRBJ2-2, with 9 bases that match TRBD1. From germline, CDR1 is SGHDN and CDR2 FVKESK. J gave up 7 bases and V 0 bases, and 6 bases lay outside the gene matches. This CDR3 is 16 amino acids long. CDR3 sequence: CASSQDLGQGVGELFF. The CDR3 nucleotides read TGTGCCAGCAGCCAAGATTTGGGACAGGGCGTCGGGGAGCTGTTTTTT.

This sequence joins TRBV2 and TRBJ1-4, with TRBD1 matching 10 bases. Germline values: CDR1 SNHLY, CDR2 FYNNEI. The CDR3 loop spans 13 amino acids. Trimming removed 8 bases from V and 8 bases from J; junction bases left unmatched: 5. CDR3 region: CASDRGPGEKLFF. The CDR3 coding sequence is TGTGCCAGCGACAGGGGGCCGGGAGAAAAACTGTTTTTT.

The CDR3 DNA reads TGTGCCAGTATAGACATGAACTATGGCTACACCTTC. Its translation is CASIDMNYGYTF. V is TRBV19 and J is TRBJ1-2; D ambiguous. The V gene's germline CDR1 is LNHDA and CDR2 SQIVND (reference sequence). CDR3 length equals 12 residues. V lost 7 bases, J lost 2 bases, and 8 bases lay in between.

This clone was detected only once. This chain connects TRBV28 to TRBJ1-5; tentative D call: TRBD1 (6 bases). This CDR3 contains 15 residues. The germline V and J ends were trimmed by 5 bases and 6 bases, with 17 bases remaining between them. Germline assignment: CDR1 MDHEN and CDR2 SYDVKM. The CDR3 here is CASSQGTRLGQPQHF. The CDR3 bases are TGTGCCAGCAGTCAGGGGACGAGGTTAGGTCAGCCCCAGCATTTT.

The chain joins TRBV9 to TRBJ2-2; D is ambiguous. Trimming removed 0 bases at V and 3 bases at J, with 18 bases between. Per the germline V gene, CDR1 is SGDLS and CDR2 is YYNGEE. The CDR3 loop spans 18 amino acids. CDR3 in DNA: TGTGCCAGCAGCGTAGGGTCCCCTCCCGTGGCGGACACCGGGGAGCTGTTTTTT. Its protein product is CASSVGSPPVADTGELFF.

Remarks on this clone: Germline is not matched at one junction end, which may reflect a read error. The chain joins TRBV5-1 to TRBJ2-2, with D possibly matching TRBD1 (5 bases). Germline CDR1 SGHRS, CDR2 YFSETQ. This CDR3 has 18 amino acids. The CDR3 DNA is TGTGCCAGCAGCCCTCCTTCTTCTGGGGCCCCTCTACCCGGGGAGCTGTTTTTT. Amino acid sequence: CASSPPSSGAPLPGELFF.

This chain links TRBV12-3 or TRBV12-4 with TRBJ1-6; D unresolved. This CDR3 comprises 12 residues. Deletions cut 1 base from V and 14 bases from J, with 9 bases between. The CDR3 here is CASSLGLGTLHF. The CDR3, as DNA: TGTGCCAGCAGTTTAGGACTAGGCACCCTCCACTTT.

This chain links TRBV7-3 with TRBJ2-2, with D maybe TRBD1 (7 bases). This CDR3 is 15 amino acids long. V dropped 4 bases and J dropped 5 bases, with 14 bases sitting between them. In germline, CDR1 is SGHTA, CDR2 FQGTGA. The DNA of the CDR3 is TGTGCCAGCAGCTCACCCAGGGGGAGGACCGGGGAGCTGTTTTTT. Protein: CASSSPRGRTGELFF.

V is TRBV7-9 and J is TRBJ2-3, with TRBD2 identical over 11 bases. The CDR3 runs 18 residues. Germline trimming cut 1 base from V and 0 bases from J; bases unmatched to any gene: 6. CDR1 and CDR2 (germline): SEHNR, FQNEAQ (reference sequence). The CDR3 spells CASSLGASGRSSTDTQYF. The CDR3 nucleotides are TGTGCCAGCAGCTTAGGTGCTAGCGGGAGGTCTAGCACAGATACGCAGTATTTT.

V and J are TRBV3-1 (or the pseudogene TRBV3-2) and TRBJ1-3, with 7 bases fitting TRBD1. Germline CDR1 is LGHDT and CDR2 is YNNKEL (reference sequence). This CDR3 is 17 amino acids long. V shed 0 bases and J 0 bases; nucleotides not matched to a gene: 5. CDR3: CASSQDLTGISGNTIYF. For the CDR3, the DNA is TGTGCCAGCAGCCAAGACTTGACAGGGATCTCTGGAAACACCATATATTTT.